These 9 T cell receptor beta chains came from one sample sequenced in a study of neurological immune-mediated disorders. Using its own MiXCR run on the 5' RACE reads, TCRdb lists one record per CDR3 protein. Among 87,000 or so distinct CDR3 sequences listed, 3% to 4% were seen once. Source material: PBMCs. The receptors stem from a woman between 50 and 59 years old with multiple sclerosis.

This clonotype was seen ten or more times. The chain recombines TRBV5-1 with TRBJ2-7, with no clear D. The V end was cut by 0 bases, the J end by 0 bases, with 7 bases between. The germline V gene has CDR1 SGHRS and CDR2 YFSETQ. The CDR3 totals 14 residues. CDR3 DNA sequence: TGCGCCAGCAGCTTGGCAACAGCCTCCTACGAGCAGTACTTC. Translation: CASSLATASYEQYF.

This clonotype came up many times. The chain employs TRBV5-1 and TRBJ2-1; tentatively, D is TRBD2 (6 bases). The germline V and J ends were trimmed by 4 bases and 8 bases, with 16 bases remaining between them. Germline V lookup: CDR1 SGHRS, CDR2 YFSETQ. This CDR3 is built from 14 residues. CDR3 amino acids: CASSGEGLGYEQFF. CDR3 DNA: TGCGCCAGCAGCGGCGAGGGACTTGGTTATGAGCAGTTCTTC.

This clonotype has a count of ten or more. V is TRBV6-5 and J is TRBJ1-5, with TRBD1 matching over 7 bases. The CDR3 is 14 residues long. Germline V lookup: CDR1 MNHEY, CDR2 SVGAGI. Trimming cost V 6 bases and J 2 bases; bases outside gene matches: 4. CDR3 DNA sequence: TGTGCCAGCAGCACCGACAGGGGCAATCAGCCCCAGCATTTT. Its protein is CASSTDRGNQPQHF.

In its sample, this clonotype was seen many times. The rearrangement joins TRBV7-6 to TRBJ2-5; TRBD2 matches at 9 bases. This CDR3 comprises 16 residues. The junction had 3 bases not matched to a gene; V was cut back by 1 base and J by 0 bases. Germline V gene sequence: CDR1 SGHVS, CDR2 FNYEAQ. The CDR3 nucleotides read TGTGCCAGCAGCTTAGAGACTAGCGGATACCAAGAGACCCAGTACTTC. Translated: CASSLETSGYQETQYF.

This clonotype was counted at least ten times. CDR3 sequence reads: CSAKPNLPGNTIYF. The DNA of the CDR3 is TGCAGTGCTAAACCGAATCTCCCCGGAAACACCATATATTTT. The chain combines TRBV20-1 with TRBJ1-3; the D is unclear. With 4 bases removed from V and 4 bases from J, the gap between germline ends came to 14 bases. The CDR3 contains 14 residues. Germline CDR1 is DFQATT and CDR2 is SNEGSKA (reference sequence).

This clonotype came up many times. The rearrangement joins TRBV4-1 to TRBJ1-1, with TRBD1 identical over 8 bases. From germline, CDR1 is MGHRA and CDR2 YSYEKL. Unmatched junction bases numbered 8, after V lost 0 bases and J lost 5 bases. The CDR3 loop spans 16 amino acids. CDR3 protein: CASSQDWFGQGTEAFF. Written as DNA, the CDR3 is TGCGCCAGCAGCCAAGACTGGTTCGGACAGGGTACTGAAGCTTTCTTT.

This clonotype was found many times. This chain uses TRBV7-3 with TRBJ1-1; D gene ambiguous. The CDR3 runs 15 residues. Germline V gene lookup returns CDR1 SGHTA and CDR2 FQGTGA. V was cut by 1 base and J by 5 bases, with 14 bases left in between. The CDR3 sequence is CASSLKGNGRTEAFF. As DNA, the CDR3 is TGTGCCAGCAGCTTAAAAGGAAATGGAAGGACTGAAGCTTTCTTT. The complete variable domain, with remaining parts taken from reference TRBV7-3 and TRBJ1-1, reads GAGVSQTPSNKVTEKGKYVELRCDPISGHTALYWYRQSLGQGPEFLIYFQGTGAADDSGLPNDRFFAVRPEGSVSTLKIQRTERGDSAVYLCASSLKGNGRTEAFFGQGTRLTVV.

Many counts were recorded for this clonotype. The chain is built from TRBV7-2 and TRBJ1-4, with D uncertain. This CDR3 has 10 amino acids. The V and J ends lost 10 bases and 7 bases respectively, with 7 bases between them. CDR1 and CDR2 from the germline V gene are SGHTA and FQGNSA. CDR3 protein: CAILAEKLFF. The CDR3 bases are TGTGCCATCCTGGCTGAAAAACTGTTTTTT. Full variable domain (missing parts from reference TRBV7-2 and TRBJ1-4): GAGVSQSPSNKVTEKGKDVELRCDPISGHTALYWYRQSLGQGLEFLIYFQGNSAPDKSGLPSDRFSAERTGGSVSTLTIQRTQQEDSAVYLCAILAEKLFFGSGTQLSVL.

This clonotype has only a few counts. The chain uses TRBV9 and TRBJ2-5; TRBD2 is a possible D gene (6 bases). Germline-derived CDR1 and CDR2 are SGDLS and YYNGEE. The CDR3 sequence is 15 residues long. The V end lost 0 bases, the J end lost 5 bases, and 14 bases lay between the germline ends. CDR3 loop: CASSVVGLAPETQYF. In nucleotides, the CDR3 is TGTGCCAGCAGCGTAGTTGGTCTAGCGCCGGAGACCCAGTACTTC.